Detailed here is one T cell receptor (beta chain). The antigen is not known. These data originate in a study of monozygotic twins with inflammatory bowel disease. Study conclusions and caveats: The sharing of clonotypes with others was lower in IBD patients than in healthy twins, especially with disease activity. A reduction in TCRbeta diversity (inverse Simpson) was seen in IBD patients relative to healthy co-twins.

From germline, CDR1 is MGHRA and CDR2 YSYEKL. This CDR3 is 15 amino acids long. Template switching added UMIs carrying a 6-nucleotide sample barcode. TCRdb reprocessed the 5' RACE reads; each CDR3 protein has one entry and no DNA is given. The sample has 160,000 or so distinct CDR3 sequences. This clonotype was obtained from a human donor with ulcerative colitis or Crohn's disease, or a healthy co-twin of an affected twin (not recorded which). Sequenced sample: blood. V is TRBV4-1 and J is TRBJ2-2. The CDR3 spells CASSQLGSGTGELFF.